The TCR beta chain under discussion was sequenced for a study of shared clonotypes between healthy human individuals. Overall study results and limits: Shared across a few donors were around 5% of the naive CD4 clonotypes. Non-shared clonotypes displayed generation probabilities falling below those of clonotypes present in all four donors.

All donors qualified as healthy HIV-negative adults and had experienced no recent acute infections or vaccinations. About this clone itself: Its antigen remains unidentified.

Deep-level settings were used for running the assay. Some clones are missing from TCRdb's copy, which holds only in-frame ones; the method was immunoSEQ multiplex PCR. The top ten clones hold more than 1.5% of a sample with 650,000 to 800,000 clones, 72% of them seen once. Germline V lookup: CDR1 LNHDA, CDR2 SQIVND (reference sequence). The CDR3 has 14 residues. V was clipped by 8 bases and J by 4 bases; unmatched bases: 8. The V gene is TRBV19, the J gene TRBJ2-1; TRBD1 agrees at 7 bases. Source material: memory CD4+ T cells sorted from blood. As for subset: CD45RA-negative fraction. The clonotype was recovered from a woman under 40 in good health. The CDR3: CASSDRARYNEQFF. In DNA form, the CDR3 reads TGTGCCAGTTCCGACAGGGCCAGATACAATGAGCAGTTCTTC. Full variable domain (remainder filled in from reference TRBV19 and TRBJ2-1): DGGITQSPKYLFRKEGQNVTLSCEQNLNHDAMYWYRQDPGQGLRLIYYSQIVNDFQKGDIAEGYSVSREKKESFPLTVTSAQKNPTAFYLCASSDRARYNEQFFGPGTRLTVL.